A selection of T cell receptor beta chains follows, all from one sample in a study of blood T cells in healthy people across ages. TCRdb ran MiXCR on the 5' RACE reads and lists one entry per CDR3 protein. The sample lists around 1,000,000 distinct CDR3 sequences; around 27% were seen once. These same data were also listed under a study on T cells of mothers and their children.

Sequencing input: blood. The receptors here all came from a girl aged 2 to 9 in good health. Both conserved end residues are part of each CDR3. A D gene is named only where the DNA matches it firmly. Expanded clones get a size class; other rows say once, few or many, or leave the size out.

few	TRBD2	TRBJ2-7	TRBV10-3	15	TGTGCCATCAGTGAGTTTCTAGCGGGGGCCTACGAGCAGTACTTC	CAISEFLAGAYEQYF
NA	NA	TRBJ2-2	TRBV7-2	15	TGTGCCAGCAGCCGCGGAGGGGCCGGGACCGGGGAGCTGTTTTTT	CASSRGGAGTGELFF
few	NA	TRBJ2-1	TRBV25-1	12	TGTGCCAGCTCGGGCGGAACCAATGAGCAGTTCTTC	CASSGGTNEQFF
NA	TRBD2	TRBJ2-1	TRBV3-1	19	TGTGCCAGCACCCCAAGCGGGAGGGCCCTCCATGTCTTTTACAATGAGCAGTTCTTC	CASTPSGRALHVFYNEQFF
many	NA	TRBJ2-5	TRBV7-9	15	TGTGCCAGCAGCCCCTCGACCGGGCCCGAAGAGACCCAGTACTTC	CASSPSTGPEETQYF
few	TRBD1	TRBJ1-4	TRBV11-2	15	TGTGCCAGCAGCCTGGACAGGGAGGGGAATGAAAAACTGTTTTTT	CASSLDREGNEKLFF
few	TRBD2	TRBJ2-1	TRBV29-1	17	TGCAGCCCAAACTCCGAGGCTAGCGGGGAAGACTACAATGAGCAGTTCTTC	CSPNSEASGEDYNEQFF
few	TRBD2	TRBJ2-1	TRBV29-1	12	TGCAGCGTCAGCGGGAGTGTGGGAGAGCAGTTCTTC	CSVSGSVGEQFF
NA	NA	TRBJ1-1	TRBV6-1	13	TGTGCCAGCAGTGAAATCGGTGACACTGAAGCTTTCTTT	CASSEIGDTEAFF
NA	NA	TRBJ1-3	TRBV5-1	14	TGCGCCAGCAGTGTTGACTTCTCTGGAAACACCATATATTTT	CASSVDFSGNTIYF
few	NA	TRBJ2-5	TRBV20-1	14	TGCAGTGCGGACAGGGAGGGTACGGGAGAGACCCAGTACTTC	CSADREGTGETQYF
NA	TRBD2	TRBJ2-1	TRBV12-3/TRBV12-4	14	TGTGCCAGCAGACTACTAGCGGGCCCCAATGAGCAGTTCTTC	CASRLLAGPNEQFF
NA	TRBD1	TRBJ2-6	TRBV11-2	20	TGTGCCAGCAGCGTTATGAAGAGGGACAGGGGTTCGGGGGGGGCCAACGTCCTGACTTTC	CASSVMKRDRGSGGANVLTF
NA	NA	TRBJ2-2	TRBV29-1	13	TGCAGCGTTGTCGGGCAGAACACCGGGGAGCTGTTTTTT	CSVVGQNTGELFF
NA	NA	TRBJ2-7	TRBV4-2	14	TGTACCAGCAGCCAAGATCGCAGAGTTTACGAGCAGTACTTC	CTSSQDRRVYEQYF
many	NA	TRBJ1-4	TRBV7-9	14	TGTGCCAGCAGCTTAGGGGGAGGAGGAGAAAAACTGTTTTTT	CASSLGGGGEKLFF
NA	NA	TRBJ2-2	TRBV7-2	13	TGTGCCAGCAGCATCCGGGGGACCGGGGAGCTGTTTTTT	CASSIRGTGELFF
NA	TRBD1	TRBJ2-7	TRBV28	15	TGTGCCAGCAGCTTCACAGGGGGCGGCTCCTACGAGCAGTACTTC	CASSFTGGGSYEQYF
few	NA	TRBJ1-5	TRBV12-3/TRBV12-4	13	TGTGCCGGCAGTTTAACTGGCAATCAGCCCCAGCATTTT	CAGSLTGNQPQHF
NA	NA	TRBJ1-2	TRBV29-1	14	TGCAGCGCTTGGGGCTCCGGACAGAACTATGGCTACACCTTC	CSAWGSGQNYGYTF
NA	NA	TRBJ2-7	TRBV7-9	15	TGTGCCAGCAGCCTAATGGCGGGACAGCTCTACGAGCAGTACTTC	CASSLMAGQLYEQYF
NA	NA	TRBJ2-4	TRBV12-3/TRBV12-4	12	TGTGCCAGCAGTCCAGTCAAAAACATTCAGTACTTC	CASSPVKNIQYF
NA	NA	TRBJ1-2	TRBV20-1	12	TGCAGTGCTAGCGGGGAGGAGGGTGGCTACACCTTC	CSASGEEGGYTF
NA	NA	TRBJ2-5	TRBV10-3	13	TGTGCCATCAGTGGTGTGGGGGTAGAGACCCAGTACTTC	CAISGVGVETQYF
NA	NA	TRBJ2-1	TRBV4-1	17	TGCGCCAGCAGCCAACGTAAGATGTTAGCCAGCTATAGTGAGCAGTTCTTC	CASSQRKMLASYSEQFF
NA	TRBD2	TRBJ2-3	TRBV6-5	16	TGTGCCAGCAGTTACGCACGGGCGGGAGGAGCAGATACGCAGTATTTT	CASSYARAGGADTQYF
few	NA	TRBJ2-5	TRBV4-1	14	TGCGCCAGCAGCCAAGCTCTGCTGCAAGAGACCCAGTACTTC	CASSQALLQETQYF
NA	TRBD1	TRBJ2-7	TRBV20-1	12	TGCAGTGTCCCGACAGGGGAGCGGGAGCAGTACTTC	CSVPTGEREQYF
many	NA	TRBJ2-3	TRBV19	14	TGTGCCAGTAGTATAGGCGCCAATTACGATACGCAGTATTTT	CASSIGANYDTQYF
NA	NA	TRBJ2-2	TRBV6-4	15	TGTGCCAGCAGTGTCGACCTAGCTAACACCGGGGAGCTGTTTTTT	CASSVDLANTGELFF
once	NA	TRBJ2-2	TRBV6-1	15	TGTGCCAGCAGTGAAGCTTCAGCGAACACCGGGGAGCTGTTTTTT	CASSEASANTGELFF
few	TRBD1	TRBJ2-3	TRBV6-4	16	TGTGCCAGCAGTGTGTCGGGACAGGGGGCCGAAGATACGCAGTATTTT	CASSVSGQGAEDTQYF
few	NA	TRBJ1-2	TRBV10-3	14	TGTGCCATCAGCGCAGTACCAGCTAACTATGGCTACACCTTC	CAISAVPANYGYTF
NA	NA	TRBJ2-2	TRBV5-1	15	TGCGCCAGCAGCTTCACCCAGGGCCACACCGGGGAGCTGTTTTTT	CASSFTQGHTGELFF
NA	NA	TRBJ2-7	TRBV20-1	13	TGCAGTGCTTCAGACGGCAAACATTACGAGCAGTACTTC	CSASDGKHYEQYF
few	NA	TRBJ2-2	TRBV5-1	16	TGCGCCAGCAGCTTGGATGCTAGGGGGAACACCGGGGAGCTGTTTTTT	CASSLDARGNTGELFF
NA	NA	TRBJ2-7	TRBV6-1	14	TGTGCCAGCAGTGGAAGGACGGGCCGGGACGAGCAGTACTTC	CASSGRTGRDEQYF
NA	NA	TRBJ1-6	TRBV6-5	13	TGTGCCAGCAGAAGGGTTGAGGATTCACCCCTCCACTTT	CASRRVEDSPLHF
NA	NA	TRBJ2-5	TRBV7-3	14	TGTGCCAGCAGCTTTACGGGGGAGCAAGAGACCCAGTACTTC	CASSFTGEQETQYF
few	NA	TRBJ1-1	TRBV24-1	14	TGTGCCACCAGTGAATCCGGGAAGAACACTGAAGCTTTCTTT	CATSESGKNTEAFF
few	NA	TRBJ1-4	TRBV11-2	11	TGTGCCAGCAGCTTAGAGGGAAGACTGTTTTTT	CASSLEGRLFF
few	NA	TRBJ1-2	TRBV29-1	12	TGCAGCGTTGATCCGGAGATGTATGGCTACACCTTC	CSVDPEMYGYTF
NA	NA	TRBJ1-2	TRBV2	15	TGTGCCAGCAGAACGGGAGCAAGCAATAACTATGGCTACACCTTC	CASRTGASNNYGYTF
NA	NA	TRBJ2-7	TRBV7-8	16	TGTGCCAGCAGCTTAGGCCAAAGGGTTAGCTCCTACGAGCAGTACTTC	CASSLGQRVSSYEQYF
NA	NA	TRBJ2-5	TRBV12-5	14	TGTGCTAGTGGTTTGGTCCATCTAGAAGAGACCCAGTACTTC	CASGLVHLEETQYF
NA	TRBD1	TRBJ2-3	TRBV28	17	TGTGCCAGCAGTCGAACCCCCGGGACAGGGAACAATCAGCCCCAGTATTTT	CASSRTPGTGNNQPQYF
few	NA	TRBJ2-7	TRBV9	12	TGTGCCAGCAGCGTAGAGGCCGGGGAGCAGTACTTC	CASSVEAGEQYF
NA	NA	TRBJ1-1	TRBV9	15	TGTGCCAGCAGCGTAGAAGGGGTTTCGGTTCTAGAAGCTCTCTTT	CASSVEGVSVLEALF
NA	NA	TRBJ2-5	TRBV7-3	13	TGTGCCAGCAGCTCGATGGGACTTGAGACCCAGTACTTC	CASSSMGLETQYF
NA	NA	TRBJ2-5	TRBV5-1	15	TGCGCCAGCAGCTTGGTCGGAGTGTGGCAAGAGACCCAGTACTTC	CASSLVGVWQETQYF
many	NA	TRBJ2-3	TRBV4-1	11	TGCGCCAGCAGCCAAGAAGATACGCAGTATTTT	CASSQEDTQYF
NA	NA	TRBJ1-2	TRBV7-9	17	TGTGCCAGCAGCCTTCACCCGGGCCCGGGCAGAGGCTATGGCTACACCTTC	CASSLHPGPGRGYGYTF
many	NA	TRBJ2-7	TRBV20-1	14	TGCAGTGCTAGAGGAATCTACGACAGCTACGAGCAGTACTTC	CSARGIYDSYEQYF